These T cell receptor beta chains were read from a single sample in a study of T-cell memory formation after mild COVID-19. TCRdb passed the 5' RACE reads through MiXCR, listing each CDR3 protein once. The sample contains around 370,000 distinct CDR3 sequences, under 25% of which appear only once. The material sequenced was PBMCs or a T cell subset sorted from them (not recorded which). The receptors were sampled from an adult woman who had mild COVID-19 (a few samples of this study predate the infection). Cell type and time point are not known. Both conserved end residues are trimmed from each CDR3.

J gene: TRBJ2-1
V gene: TRBV9
CDR3 length: 12
CDR3 protein: ASSGGVGSHEQF

J gene: TRBJ2-1
V gene: TRBV7-3
CDR3 length: 13
CDR3 protein: ASSRGLAGINEQF

J gene: TRBJ2-7
V gene: TRBV6-5
CDR3 length: 11
CDR3 protein: ASSYQEGYEQY

J gene: TRBJ2-1
V gene: TRBV12-3/TRBV12-4
CDR3 length: 14
CDR3 protein: ASSFGVGGTYNEQF

J gene: TRBJ2-7
V gene: TRBV6-5
CDR3 length: 12
CDR3 protein: ASRHDRGGREQY

J gene: TRBJ1-2
V gene: TRBV5-1
CDR3 length: 12
CDR3 protein: ASSPTGGEGGYT

J gene: TRBJ2-6
V gene: TRBV15
CDR3 length: 16
CDR3 protein: ATSRSSSSSSGANVLT

J gene: TRBJ1-2
V gene: TRBV6-1
CDR3 length: 12
CDR3 protein: ASMSGGGIYGYT

J gene: TRBJ1-2
V gene: TRBV5-5
CDR3 length: 12
CDR3 protein: ASSAGRQGEGYT

J gene: TRBJ1-1
V gene: TRBV29-1
CDR3 length: 10
CDR3 protein: SVGDRGTEAF

J gene: TRBJ2-5
V gene: TRBV19
CDR3 length: 11
CDR3 protein: ASRTSGTETQY

J gene: TRBJ2-3
V gene: TRBV12-3/TRBV12-4
CDR3 length: 13
CDR3 protein: ASSLAGWGTDTQY

J gene: TRBJ2-2
V gene: TRBV4-2
CDR3 length: 15
CDR3 protein: ASSQETGTRGTGELF

J gene: TRBJ1-5
V gene: TRBV6-6
CDR3 length: 14
CDR3 protein: ASSPTGAGSNQPQH

J gene: TRBJ1-1
V gene: TRBV6-5
CDR3 length: 12
CDR3 protein: ASRLASSNTEAF

J gene: TRBJ2-3
V gene: TRBV25-1
CDR3 length: 13
CDR3 protein: ASSSSVERTDTQY

J gene: TRBJ2-5
V gene: TRBV28
CDR3 length: 11
CDR3 protein: ATYTWAPETQY